This T cell receptor beta chain originates from a study of blood T cell repertoires in COVID-19. Study context: Sites in the United States, Italy and Spain provided acute and convalescent COVID-19 samples.

Assay used: immunoSEQ multiplex PCR; TCRdb lists only in-frame clones, some missing. The repertoire holds 200,000 or so clones, with 80% to 90% as singletons. This receptor was taken from a woman aged 55-69 years who had recovered from COVID-19. Material: peripheral blood.

The DNA for the CDR3 is TGTGCCAGCTCACCACCCCGGGGACAGGGCACAGATACGCAGTATTTT. Translating gives CASSPPRGQGTDTQYF. V usage is TRBV18 and J usage is TRBJ2-3, with 8 positions matching TRBD1. Germline values: CDR1 KGHSH, CDR2 LQKENI. Trimming took 0 bases from V and 1 from J; bases not matched to a gene: 3. The CDR3 contains 16 residues.